In its sample, the clone carrying this TCR beta chain was seen many times. TCRdb called the reads again in MiXCR, with one record for every CDR3 protein. The data contain 25,000 to 35,000 distinct CDR3 sequences, about a sixth of them seen just once; the ten biggest clones take up about 3.5%. These data belong to a study of patients with pleural tuberculosis. Trimming shortened V by 1 base and J by 5 bases, and 8 bases separated the two germline ends. CDR3 length: 13 amino acids. Germline-derived CDR1 and CDR2 are SNHLY and FYNNEI. The receptor's source is a human donor with pleural tuberculosis. The chain uses TRBV2 and TRBJ2-5; no firm D call. Input material: peripheral blood. The CDR3: CASSEVGSETQYF. The DNA for the CDR3 is TGTGCCAGCAGTGAAGTGGGTTCCGAGACCCAGTACTTC. Looking up the rest from reference TRBV2 and TRBJ2-5 gives the full variable domain: EPEVTQTPSHQVTQMGQEVILRCVPISNHLYFYWYRQILGQKVEFLVSFYNNEISEKSEIFDDQFSVERPDGSNFTLKIRSTKLEDSAMYFCASSEVGSETQYFGPGTRLLVL.